These 14 T cell receptor beta chains share one sample of origin, sequenced in a study of blood T cell repertoires in COVID-19. Produced via immunoSEQ multiplex PCR; TCRdb's table is partial and in-frame only. The sample shows roughly 150,000 clones, 84% of them seen only once. The sequenced material came from PBMCs or T cells enriched from blood (not recorded which). All receptors derive from a woman between 18 and 29 years old who had been exposed to COVID-19.

This chain connects TRBV18 to TRBJ2-5; TRBD2 aligns across 12 bases. V shed 3 bases and J 5 bases; nucleotides not matched to a gene: 7. Germline values: CDR1 KGHSH, CDR2 LQKENI. This CDR3 is 16 amino acids long. The CDR3 loop reads CASSPGTSGRGETQYF. CDR3 nucleotide sequence: TGTGCCAGCTCACCCGGGACTAGCGGGCGTGGGGAGACCCAGTACTTC. The full variable domain, its missing parts supplied by reference TRBV18 and TRBJ2-5, is NAGVMQNPRHLVRRRGQEARLRCSPMKGHSHVYWYRQLPEEGLKFMVYLQKENIIDESGMPKERFSAEFPKEGPSILRIQQVVRGDSAAYFCASSPGTSGRGETQYFGPGTRLLVL.

The chain couples TRBV6-4 to TRBJ2-1; TRBD2 is a possible D gene (6 bases). This CDR3 has 16 amino acids. V was clipped by 1 base and J by 0 bases, with 10 bases between them. Germline lookup yields CDR1 MRHNA and CDR2 SNTAGT. The CDR3 loop reads CASSDLGGSSYNEQFF. The CDR3 DNA follows: TGTGCCAGCAGTGACTTGGGGGGAAGCTCCTACAATGAGCAGTTCTTC.

The CDR3 bases are TGTGCCAGCTCAGCAGGGAGGACTAGCGGGAATCGGGAGCTGTTTTTT. Translation: CASSAGRTSGNRELFF. The chain links TRBV18 to TRBJ2-2; the match to TRBD2 covers 12 bases. The V gene's germline CDR1 is KGHSH and CDR2 LQKENI. Trimming removed 5 bases from V and 9 bases from J; junction bases left unmatched: 10. The CDR3 covers 16 residues.

This chain uses TRBV5-4 with TRBJ1-6, with a weak D call TRBD1 (6 bases). The length of the CDR3 is 15 residues. Germline V gene lookup returns CDR1 SGHNT and CDR2 YYREEE (reference sequence). V shed 6 bases and J shed 10 bases, with 20 bases lying between them. The CDR3 bases are TGTGCCAGCAAAGCTTTGGCAGGGGAAGACTCACCCCTCCACTTT. It encodes CASKALAGEDSPLHF.

The CDR3 DNA follows: TGTGCCAGCAGTGATTGGGGCGGACAGAACTATGGCTACACCTTC. Translated: CASSDWGGQNYGYTF. The chain combines TRBV2 with TRBJ1-2, with D maybe TRBD1 (6 bases). V was shortened by 3 bases and J by 2 bases, with 13 bases between the two germline ends. Germline V gives CDR1 SNHLY, CDR2 FYNNEI. This CDR3 contains 15 residues.

On this clone: Other DNA sequences from this sample encode an identical CDR3 as well. The chain recombines TRBV18 with TRBJ2-7; 7 bases agree with TRBD1. The CDR3 has 13 residues. The J segment lost 3 bases and the V segment lost 3 bases, leaving 2 bases of the junction unmatched. Germline values: CDR1 KGHSH, CDR2 LQKENI. CDR3: CASSPGTVYEQYF. The CDR3 DNA reads TGTGCCAGCTCACCTGGGACAGTCTACGAGCAGTACTTC.

The chain uses TRBV12-3 or TRBV12-4 and TRBJ1-2; D remains unclear. The CDR3 runs to 11 residues. V lost 3 bases and J 7 bases, leaving 6 bases between the germline ends. CDR3 nucleotides: TGTGCCAGCAGTTTGGTAGCTGGCTACACCTTC. Translated, it gives CASSLVAGYTF.

The CDR3 DNA reads TGTGCCAGCAGTCTTGACAGAGGAGAGACCCAGTACTTC. Translated: CASSLDRGETQYF. The V call is TRBV27, the J call TRBJ2-5, with D perhaps matching TRBD1 (5 bases). CDR1 is MNHEY and CDR2 is SMNVEV in the germline V gene (reference sequence). The V gene lost 5 bases and the J gene lost 4 bases, with 11 bases spanning the gap. The CDR3 covers 13 residues.

The gene calls are TRBV5-5 and TRBJ2-7; 8 nucleotides agree with TRBD2. This CDR3 is built from 18 residues. CDR1 is SGHKS and CDR2 is YYEKEE in the germline V gene (reference sequence). Unmatched junction bases numbered 17, after V lost 4 bases and J lost 2 bases. CDR3 DNA: TGTGCCAGCAGCGAGGGGTTAGCGGGGACGGATCCCACCTACGAGCAGTACTTC. Amino acids: CASSEGLAGTDPTYEQYF.

The genes are TRBV21-1 and TRBJ2-2; the table's TRBD2 call for D was not verified on the DNA. TRBV21-1 is a known pseudogene. The CDR3 sequence is 21 residues long. The CDR3 spells CASSNRRGLLAGVGDTGELFF. CDR3 coding DNA: TGTGCCAGCAGCAACCGGCGCGGCCTACTAGCGGGAGTGGGTGACACCGGGGAGCTGTTTTTT.

The chain employs TRBV6-5 and TRBJ2-5, with D maybe TRBD1 (5 bases). CDR3 length: 12 amino acids. The germline V and J ends were trimmed by 8 bases and 5 bases, with 12 bases remaining between them. Germline CDR1 MNHEY, CDR2 SVGAGI. CDR3 in amino acids: CASGQRGETQYF. The CDR3 coding sequence is TGTGCCAGCGGACAAAGGGGCGAGACCCAGTACTTC.

The chain recombines TRBV18 with TRBJ1-1, with D hard to call. V dropped 4 bases and J dropped 1 base, with 10 bases sitting between them. From germline, CDR1 is KGHSH and CDR2 LQKENI. The CDR3 loop spans 14 amino acids. The CDR3 reads CASSLGRQNTEAFF. For the CDR3, the DNA is TGTGCCAGCTCACTCGGGAGGCAGAACACTGAAGCTTTCTTT. Filled out from reference TRBV18 and TRBJ1-1, the complete variable domain reads NAGVMQNPRHLVRRRGQEARLRCSPMKGHSHVYWYRQLPEEGLKFMVYLQKENIIDESGMPKERFSAEFPKEGPSILRIQQVVRGDSAAYFCASSLGRQNTEAFFGQGTRLTVV.

The chain couples TRBV27 to TRBJ2-1; TRBD2 agrees at 9 bases. Germline V gene lookup returns CDR1 MNHEY and CDR2 SMNVEV (reference sequence). The V gene end was trimmed by 0 bases and the J gene end by 7 bases; junction bases not matched to a gene: 4. The CDR3 is 15 residues long. The CDR3 region has the DNA TGTGCCAGCAGTTTATCTGCGGGAGGGGATAATGAGCAGTTCTTC. Residues: CASSLSAGGDNEQFF.

The chain employs TRBV5-1 and TRBJ2-3; 13 bases are a match to TRBD2. V was pared by 4 bases and J by 1 base, with 3 bases of the junction left unmatched. The CDR3 consists of 16 residues. The V gene's germline CDR1 is SGHRS and CDR2 YFSETQ. CDR3 amino acids: CASSEGLAGGTDTQYF. DNA for the CDR3: TGCGCCAGCAGCGAAGGACTAGCGGGAGGCACAGATACGCAGTATTTT. Supplemented by reference TRBV5-1 and TRBJ2-3, the full variable domain reads KAGVTQTPRYLIKTRGQQVTLSCSPISGHRSVSWYQQTPGQGLQFLFEYFSETQRNKGNFPGRFSGRQFSNSRSEMNVSTLELGDSALYLCASSEGLAGGTDTQYFGPGTRLTVL.